A selection of T cell receptor beta chains follows, all from one sample in a study of T-cell memory formation after mild COVID-19. MiXCR was run by TCRdb on the 5' RACE reads, yielding one entry per CDR3 protein. The top ten hold approximately 3.3% of the sample, which has 220,000 or so distinct CDR3 sequences, 9.5% seen once. The specimen was PBMCs or a T cell subset sorted from them (not recorded which). The receptors originated from a young man who had mild COVID-19 (a few samples of this study predate the infection). Cell type and time point are not known. The CDR3 runs from the conserved cysteine through the conserved F or W. Each record gives: clone size, D gene, V gene, J gene, CDR3 protein, CDR3 DNA. D genes are given only for firm matches. The size field is filled for only some rows; it gives once, few, many or a size class.

abundance: many; d_gene: TRBD1; v_gene: TRBV5-6; j_gene: TRBJ1-4; CDR3aa: CASSITGAEKLFF; CDR3nt: TGTGCCAGCAGCATCACAGGGGCAGAAAAACTGTTTTTT
abundance: few; d_gene: .; v_gene: TRBV7-9; j_gene: TRBJ2-3; CDR3aa: CASSSQWGGHPDTQYF; CDR3nt: TGTGCCAGCAGCTCCCAATGGGGGGGCCATCCAGATACGCAGTATTTT
abundance: .; d_gene: .; v_gene: TRBV3-1; j_gene: TRBJ2-3; CDR3aa: CASSSSWGGVYGDTQYF; CDR3nt: TGTGCCAGCAGCTCTTCATGGGGGGGCGTCTATGGAGATACGCAGTATTTT
abundance: .; d_gene: .; v_gene: TRBV7-2; j_gene: TRBJ2-5; CDR3aa: CASSLAPARQETQYF; CDR3nt: TGTGCCAGCAGCTTAGCCCCGGCCCGACAAGAGACCCAGTACTTC
abundance: .; d_gene: TRBD1; v_gene: TRBV5-1; j_gene: TRBJ2-2; CDR3aa: CASSRTGGEDTGELFF; CDR3nt: TGCGCCAGCAGCCGGACAGGGGGCGAAGACACCGGGGAGCTGTTTTTT
abundance: many; d_gene: .; v_gene: TRBV7-9; j_gene: TRBJ1-1; CDR3aa: CASSLAGQGGAFF; CDR3nt: TGTGCCAGCAGCTTAGCCGGGCAGGGAGGAGCTTTCTTT
abundance: few; d_gene: .; v_gene: TRBV7-2; j_gene: TRBJ2-1; CDR3aa: CASSLVAGVFGDEQFF; CDR3nt: TGTGCCAGCAGCTTAGTGGCAGGGGTTTTTGGTGATGAGCAGTTCTTC
abundance: .; d_gene: TRBD1; v_gene: TRBV15; j_gene: TRBJ1-1; CDR3aa: CATQGFWNTEAFF; CDR3nt: TGTGCCACACAGGGGTTTTGGAACACTGAAGCTTTCTTT
abundance: many; d_gene: .; v_gene: TRBV10-3; j_gene: TRBJ1-1; CDR3aa: CAISESKGRTEAFF; CDR3nt: TGTGCCATCAGTGAGTCGAAAGGGAGGACTGAAGCTTTCTTT
abundance: few; d_gene: .; v_gene: TRBV2; j_gene: TRBJ2-1; CDR3aa: CASTRGSYNEQFF; CDR3nt: TGTGCCAGCACGCGGGGCTCCTACAATGAGCAGTTCTTC
abundance: many; d_gene: .; v_gene: TRBV7-7; j_gene: TRBJ2-2; CDR3aa: CASSPVPTGELFF; CDR3nt: TGTGCCAGCAGCCCAGTACCGACCGGGGAGCTGTTTTTT
abundance: many; d_gene: .; v_gene: TRBV29-1; j_gene: TRBJ2-2; CDR3aa: CSVEEQRTGELFF; CDR3nt: TGCAGCGTTGAAGAACAGAGGACCGGGGAGCTGTTTTTT
abundance: .; d_gene: TRBD1; v_gene: TRBV11-2; j_gene: TRBJ2-2; CDR3aa: CASSLVGGQVIGELFF; CDR3nt: TGTGCCAGCAGCTTAGTAGGGGGACAGGTCATCGGGGAGCTGTTTTTT
abundance: few; d_gene: .; v_gene: TRBV7-2; j_gene: TRBJ1-2; CDR3aa: CASSRRDFYGYTF; CDR3nt: TGTGCCAGCAGTAGAAGGGATTTCTATGGCTACACCTTC